The T cell receptor (beta chain) described here comes from a study of blood T cell repertoires in COVID-19. In the study overall: Italy, Spain and the United States were the sources of the convalescent and acute COVID-19 samples.

Trimming took 4 bases from V and 8 from J; bases not matched to a gene: 4. The CDR3 covers 13 residues. The germline V gene encodes CDR1 KGHDR and CDR2 SFDVKD. Clones were read by immunoSEQ multiplex PCR, and TCRdb kept only the in-frame ones, dropping some. The sample comprises about 190,000 clones, 90% of which are singletons, and roughly 0.56% rests with the top ten. The specimen was peripheral blood. The genes are TRBV24-1 and TRBJ2-1; 7 bases fit TRBD1. This receptor was identified in a man in his fifties or sixties with acute or convalescent COVID-19. CDR3 protein: CATSDWDSHEQFF. The CDR3 DNA sequence: TGTGCCACCAGTGACTGGGACAGTCATGAGCAGTTCTTC.